This record covers a single T cell receptor beta chain. The sample comes from a study of technical replicates of blood from several donors. Assay used: immunoSEQ multiplex PCR; TCRdb lists only in-frame clones, some missing. This table has 60,000 or so clones, around nine tenths appearing once. With 3 bases clipped from V and 9 bases from J, the junction kept 8 bases outside the gene matches. The CDR3 spans 13 residues. Germline V gene lookup returns CDR1 SGDLS and CDR2 YYNGEE. What was sequenced was PBMCs. V gene TRBV9 combines with J gene TRBJ2-7; 8 positions agree with TRBD1. The source is a human donor in good health. Some clones in this sample may be carry-over from other donors' samples. The CDR3 DNA is TGTGCCAGCAGCGCCCGACAGGGGAGCGCGCAGTACTTC. Translated: CASSARQGSAQYF.